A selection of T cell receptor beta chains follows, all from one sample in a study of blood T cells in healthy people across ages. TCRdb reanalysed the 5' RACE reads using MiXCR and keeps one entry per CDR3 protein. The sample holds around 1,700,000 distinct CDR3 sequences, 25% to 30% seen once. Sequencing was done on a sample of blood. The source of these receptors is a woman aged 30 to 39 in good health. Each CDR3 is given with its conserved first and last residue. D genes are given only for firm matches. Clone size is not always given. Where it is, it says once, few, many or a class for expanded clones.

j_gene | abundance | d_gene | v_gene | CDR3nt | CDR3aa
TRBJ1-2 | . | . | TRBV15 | TGTGCCACCAGCAGAGATCCGGGAGCCTCTGGGGGTGGCTACACCTTC | CATSRDPGASGGGYTF
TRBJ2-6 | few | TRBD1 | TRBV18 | TGTGCCAGCTCAGGGACAGATTACTCTGGGGCCAACGTCCTGACTTTC | CASSGTDYSGANVLTF
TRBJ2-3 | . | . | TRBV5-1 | TGCGCCAGCACCACCTCCTCAGCCGGAGTGAGAGATACGCAGTATTTT | CASTTSSAGVRDTQYF
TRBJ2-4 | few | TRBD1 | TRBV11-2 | TGTGCCAGCAGCCATCGCCGAGCGGACAGGGGTTGGGGGAACATTCAGTACTTC | CASSHRRADRGWGNIQYF
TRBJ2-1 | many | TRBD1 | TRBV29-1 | TGCAGCGATATGGACAGGGGCGATGAGCAGTTCTTC | CSDMDRGDEQFF
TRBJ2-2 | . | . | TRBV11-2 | TGTGCCAGCAGCTTAAACTACAGGGAAGGCGGGGAGCTGTTTTTT | CASSLNYREGGELFF
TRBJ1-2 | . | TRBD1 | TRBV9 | TGTGCCAGCAGCGTAGACGAACAACGGACAGGGAGGGATGGCTACACCTTC | CASSVDEQRTGRDGYTF
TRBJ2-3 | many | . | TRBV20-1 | TGCAGTGCTAGGCTAGAGAAGCAGTATTTT | CSARLEKQYF
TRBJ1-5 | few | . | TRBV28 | TGTGCCAGCAGTTTACGGGGGGCGCAGCCCCAGCATTTT | CASSLRGAQPQHF
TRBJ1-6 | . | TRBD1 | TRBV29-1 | TGCAGCGCCAGACAGGGTGAGGGTTCACCCCTCCACTTT | CSARQGEGSPLHF
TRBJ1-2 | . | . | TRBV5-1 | TGCGCCAGCAGTCTAGGGCGGGACGCAGGACACTATGGCTACACCTTC | CASSLGRDAGHYGYTF
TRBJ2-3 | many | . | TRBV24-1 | TGTGCCACCAGTGCCCGGGTCCCGCCGACAGATACGCAGTATTTT | CATSARVPPTDTQYF
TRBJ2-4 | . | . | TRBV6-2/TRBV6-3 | TGTGCCAGCAGTTACTCGGGAGTGGATCAGCAGTACTTC | CASSYSGVDQQYF
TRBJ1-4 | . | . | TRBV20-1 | TGCAGTACTATTCCAGGACTTCCAACTAATGAAAAACTGTTTTTT | CSTIPGLPTNEKLFF
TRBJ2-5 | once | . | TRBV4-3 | TGCGCCAGCAGCCAAGCCGGGTCCTCGCCGCTTTACTTC | CASSQAGSSPLYF
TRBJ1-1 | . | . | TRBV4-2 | TGTGCCAGCAGCCGTGAAATGGGGAAGAACACTGAAGCTTTCTTT | CASSREMGKNTEAFF
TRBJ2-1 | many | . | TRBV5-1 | TGCGCCAGCAGCTTGGCCGGCTACCAGTTCAATGAGCAGTTCTTC | CASSLAGYQFNEQFF
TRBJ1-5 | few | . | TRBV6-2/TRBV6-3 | TGTGCCAGCAGCCACCGGGGATATAGCAATCAGCCCCAGCATTTT | CASSHRGYSNQPQHF
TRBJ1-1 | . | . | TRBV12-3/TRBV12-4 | TGTGCCAGCAGTTTAGCCCCCGGGGGCCAGAACACTGAAGCTTTCTTT | CASSLAPGGQNTEAFF
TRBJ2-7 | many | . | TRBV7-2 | TGTGCCAGCAGCGCTCAAGGGGGGGGGCCCTACGAGCAGTACTTC | CASSAQGGGPYEQYF
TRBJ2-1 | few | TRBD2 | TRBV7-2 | TGTGCCAGCAGCTTTATACCGGGACTAGCGGGTACGGTTGAGCAGTTCTTC | CASSFIPGLAGTVEQFF
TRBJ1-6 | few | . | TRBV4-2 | TGTGCCAGCAGCCAACCAACCGGACAGCCTGTTGGTTATTCACCCCTCCACTTT | CASSQPTGQPVGYSPLHF
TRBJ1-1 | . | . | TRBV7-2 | TGTGCCAGCAGCTTCAACAGGGCGGGCACTGAAGCTTTCTTT | CASSFNRAGTEAFF
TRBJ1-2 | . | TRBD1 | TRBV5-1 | TGCGCCAGCAGCTTGGGACAGGGGAGCCTCTATGGCTACACCTTC | CASSLGQGSLYGYTF
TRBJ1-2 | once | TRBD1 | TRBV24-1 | TGTGCCACCAGTGAGGTCCGGGACAGGGGCTATGGCTACACCTTC | CATSEVRDRGYGYTF
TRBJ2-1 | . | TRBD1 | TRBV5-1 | TGCGCCAGCAGCTCCGGGACAGCGAATTACAATGAGCAGTTCTTC | CASSSGTANYNEQFF
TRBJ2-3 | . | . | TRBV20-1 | TGCAGTGCTAGAGATTACGGGACTAGCACAGATACGCAGTATTTT | CSARDYGTSTDTQYF
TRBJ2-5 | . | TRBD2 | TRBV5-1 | TGCGCCAGCAGCAGCGGGGGTGCTCCCTACAATGAGCAGTACTTC | CASSSGGAPYNEQYF
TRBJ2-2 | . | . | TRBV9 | TGTGCCAGCAGAGCACTAGGGGAGCAGTCCGGGGAGCTGTTTTTT | CASRALGEQSGELFF
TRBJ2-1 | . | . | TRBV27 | TGTGCCAGCAGGGGGGGGCGGAACAATGAGCAGTTCTTC | CASRGGRNNEQFF
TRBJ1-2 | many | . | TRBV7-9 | TGTGCCAGCAGCTTAGTCGAGGTCGGCTATGGCTACACCTTC | CASSLVEVGYGYTF
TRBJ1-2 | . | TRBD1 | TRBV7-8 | TGTGCCAGCAGCTTGGAAGAGGGGGCTTACTATGGCTACACCTTC | CASSLEEGAYYGYTF
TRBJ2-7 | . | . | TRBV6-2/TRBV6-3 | TGTGCCAGCACTACCTCCTCCTACGAGCAGTACTTC | CASTTSSYEQYF
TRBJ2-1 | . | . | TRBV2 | TGTGCCAGCAAAGTTGCCCGCAATGAGCAGTTCTTC | CASKVARNEQFF
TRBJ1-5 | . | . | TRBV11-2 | TGTGCCAGCAGCTTAGGTAGCGCAGGGGAATCTCAGCCCCAGCATTTT | CASSLGSAGESQPQHF
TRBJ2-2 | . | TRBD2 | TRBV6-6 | TGTGCCAGCAGCCCTGGACTAGCGGGGGCCCTAAAGTTTTTT | CASSPGLAGALKFF
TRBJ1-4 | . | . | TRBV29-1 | TGCAGCGTTGGAGAAGCTGAAAAACTGTTTTTT | CSVGEAEKLFF
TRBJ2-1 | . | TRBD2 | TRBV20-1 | TGCAGTGCAACGCTAGCGGGGGGGCACAATGAGCAGTTCTTC | CSATLAGGHNEQFF
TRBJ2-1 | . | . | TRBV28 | TGTGCCAGCAGCCTTGGGACGGGCTTTAACAATGAGCAGTTCTTC | CASSLGTGFNNEQFF
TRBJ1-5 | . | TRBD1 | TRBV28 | TGTGCCAGCAGTTTCCGGGGACAGGGGAGTCAGCCCCAGCATTTT | CASSFRGQGSQPQHF
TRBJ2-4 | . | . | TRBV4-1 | TGCGCCAGCAGCCAGTCCGGGCCCCCGATTCAGTACTTC | CASSQSGPPIQYF
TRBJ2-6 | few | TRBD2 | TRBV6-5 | TGTGCCAGCAGATTAGCGGGGGGGCCTGCTGGGGCCAACGTCCTGACTTTC | CASRLAGGPAGANVLTF
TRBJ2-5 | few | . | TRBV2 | TGTGCCAGCAGTGAGTTCACCGGGACATCTCAAGAGACCCAGTACTTC | CASSEFTGTSQETQYF
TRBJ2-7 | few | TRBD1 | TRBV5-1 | TGCGCCAGCAGCTTGGGGACAGGGGAAGGGCAGTACTTC | CASSLGTGEGQYF
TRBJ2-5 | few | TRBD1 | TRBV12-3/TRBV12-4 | TGTGCCAGCAGCTGGGGGACCGGGACAGGGGTTCAAGAGACCCAGTACTTC | CASSWGTGTGVQETQYF
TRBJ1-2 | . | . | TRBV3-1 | TGTGCCAGCAGCCAAGGTCGCGACACCCTCTATGGCTACACCTTC | CASSQGRDTLYGYTF
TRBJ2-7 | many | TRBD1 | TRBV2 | TGTGCCAGCAGTGAGGGACAGGCTTACTACGAGCAGTACTTC | CASSEGQAYYEQYF
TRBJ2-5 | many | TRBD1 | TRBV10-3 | TGTGCCATCAGCTGGGACAGCCATCAAGAGACCCAGTACTTC | CAISWDSHQETQYF
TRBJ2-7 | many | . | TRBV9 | TGTGCCAGCAGCGTAGCTCGGGAACCCTACGAGCAGTACTTC | CASSVAREPYEQYF
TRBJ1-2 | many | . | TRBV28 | TGTGCCAGCAGTTCCGCCGGGGCGGTAGACTATGGCTACACCTTC | CASSSAGAVDYGYTF
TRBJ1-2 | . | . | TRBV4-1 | TGCGCCAGCAGCCAAGCCCGTGGAGGGTCGGGAGGCTACACCTTC | CASSQARGGSGGYTF
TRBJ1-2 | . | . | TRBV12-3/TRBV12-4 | TGTGCCAGCAGTTTAGCCAGCCTGCGGGATGGCTACACCTTC | CASSLASLRDGYTF
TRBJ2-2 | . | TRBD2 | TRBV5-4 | TGTGCCAGCAGCACGGGACTAGCGGGAGGAGCCGGGGAGCTGTTTTTT | CASSTGLAGGAGELFF
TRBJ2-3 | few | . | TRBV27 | TGTGCCAGCAGTTTTTTAATCAAAGATACGCAGTATTTT | CASSFLIKDTQYF
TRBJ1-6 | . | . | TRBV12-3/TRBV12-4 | TGTGCCAGCAGTTTGAGGACGAATTCACCCCTCCACTTT | CASSLRTNSPLHF
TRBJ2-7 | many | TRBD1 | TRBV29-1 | TGCAGCGTTCTCGCCCCCGTCAGGGGGTACTACGAGCAGTACTTC | CSVLAPVRGYYEQYF
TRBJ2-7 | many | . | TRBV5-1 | TGCGCCAGCAGCTTGGACATCAGAAACTACGAGCAGTACTTC | CASSLDIRNYEQYF
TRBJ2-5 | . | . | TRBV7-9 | TGTGCCAGCAGCCCCGGTAGTCTAGAGGAGACCCAGTACTTC | CASSPGSLEETQYF
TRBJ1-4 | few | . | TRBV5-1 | TGCGCCAGCAGCACGGTCGTCGGGGGGCGAGATGAAAAACTGTTTTTT | CASSTVVGGRDEKLFF
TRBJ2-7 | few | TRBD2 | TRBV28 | TGTGCCAGCAGACTAGCGGGACTTGCCGAGCAGTACTTC | CASRLAGLAEQYF